The TCR beta chain described here comes from a study of CD8 T cells in Susac syndrome. 0.5 to 1 ug RNA was reverse transcribed with random hexamers. By means of immunoSEQ multiplex PCR, TCR beta CDR3 spanning 54 Vbeta and 13 Jbeta underwent amplification. TCRdb re-called the immunoSEQ multiplex PCR reads through MiXCR, storing one row per CDR3 protein. The sample lists fewer than 150,000 distinct CDR3 sequences, approximately 93% occurring once. Trimming took 3 bases from V and 3 from J, leaving 15 bases between them. The CDR3 contains 17 residues. Source material: CD4+ T cells from PBMCs. The origin of this receptor is a human donor with multiple sclerosis. This rearrangement joins TRBV23-1 to TRBJ1-6; D ambiguous. TRBV23-1 is an open reading frame whose function is uncertain. The CDR3 nucleotides read TGCGCCAGCAGTCATAACATGATACGGGGCTATAATTCACCCCTCCACTTT. It specifies CASSHNMIRGYNSPLHF.